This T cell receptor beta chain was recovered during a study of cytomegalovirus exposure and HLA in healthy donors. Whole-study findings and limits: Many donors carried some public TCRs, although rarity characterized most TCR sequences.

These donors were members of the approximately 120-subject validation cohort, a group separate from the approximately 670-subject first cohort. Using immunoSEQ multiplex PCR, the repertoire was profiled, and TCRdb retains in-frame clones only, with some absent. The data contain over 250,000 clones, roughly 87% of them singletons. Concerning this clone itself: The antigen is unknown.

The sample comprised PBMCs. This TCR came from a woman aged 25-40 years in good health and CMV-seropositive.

In DNA form, the CDR3 reads TGTGCCAGCAGTTTCACGAATCTCTACAATGAGCAGTTCTTC. Translation gives CASSFTNLYNEQFF. The gene calls are TRBV28 and TRBJ2-1; the D is unclear. Trimming took 3 bases from V and 3 from J, leaving 9 bases between them. The CDR3 contains 14 residues. Germline V CDR1 and CDR2: MDHEN, SYDVKM.